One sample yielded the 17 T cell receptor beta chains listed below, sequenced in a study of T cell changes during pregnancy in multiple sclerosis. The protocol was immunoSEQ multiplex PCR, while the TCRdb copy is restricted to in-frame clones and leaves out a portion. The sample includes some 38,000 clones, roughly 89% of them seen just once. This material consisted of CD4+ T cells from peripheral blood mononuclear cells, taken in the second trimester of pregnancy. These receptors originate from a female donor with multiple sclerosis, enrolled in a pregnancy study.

The DNA of the CDR3 is TGTGCCAGCAGCTGGGAGTTTGATGGCTACACCTTC. Protein product: CASSWEFDGYTF. V gene TRBV7-9 combines with J gene TRBJ1-2, with D unclear. V was pared by 4 bases and J by 6 bases, with 9 bases between. The CDR3 has 12 amino acids. Per germline, CDR1 SEHNR and CDR2 FQNEAQ (reference sequence).

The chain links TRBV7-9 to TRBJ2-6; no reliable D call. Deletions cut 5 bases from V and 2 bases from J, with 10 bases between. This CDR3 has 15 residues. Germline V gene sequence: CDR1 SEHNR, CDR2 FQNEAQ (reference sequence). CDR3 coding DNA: TGTGCCAGCAGCCCCAGACTGGCTGGGGCCAACGTCCTGACTTTC. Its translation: CASSPRLAGANVLTF.

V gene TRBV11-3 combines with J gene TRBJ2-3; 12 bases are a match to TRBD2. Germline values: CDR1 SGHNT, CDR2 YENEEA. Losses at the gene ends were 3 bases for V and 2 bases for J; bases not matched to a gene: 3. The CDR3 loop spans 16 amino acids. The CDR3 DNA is TGTGCCAGCAGCTTGGGGACTAGCGGGTTCACAGATACGCAGTATTTT. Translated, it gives CASSLGTSGFTDTQYF.

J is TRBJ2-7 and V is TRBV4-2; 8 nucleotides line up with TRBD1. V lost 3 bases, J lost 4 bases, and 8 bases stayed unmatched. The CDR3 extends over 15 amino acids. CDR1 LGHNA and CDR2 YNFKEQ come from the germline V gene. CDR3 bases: TGTGCCAGCAGCCACTCCGGGACAGGATCTTACGAGCAGTACTTC. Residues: CASSHSGTGSYEQYF.

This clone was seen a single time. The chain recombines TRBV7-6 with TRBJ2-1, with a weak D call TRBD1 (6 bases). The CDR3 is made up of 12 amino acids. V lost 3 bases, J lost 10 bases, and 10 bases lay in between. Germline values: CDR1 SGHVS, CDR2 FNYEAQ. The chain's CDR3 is CASSFQGKEQFF. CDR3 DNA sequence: TGTGCCAGCAGCTTTCAGGGGAAAGAGCAGTTCTTC.

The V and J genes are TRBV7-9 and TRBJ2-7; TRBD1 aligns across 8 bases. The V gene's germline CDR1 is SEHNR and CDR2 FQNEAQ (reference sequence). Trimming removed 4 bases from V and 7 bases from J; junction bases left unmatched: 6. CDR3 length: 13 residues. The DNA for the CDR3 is TGTGCCAGCAGCTCCGGACAGGGTGTAGAGCAGTACTTC. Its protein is CASSSGQGVEQYF.

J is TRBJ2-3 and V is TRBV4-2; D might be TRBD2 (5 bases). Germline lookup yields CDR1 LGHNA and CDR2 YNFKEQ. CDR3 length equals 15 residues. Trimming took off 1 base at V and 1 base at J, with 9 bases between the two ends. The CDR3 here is CASSQGGSGTDTQYF. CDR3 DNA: TGTGCCAGCAGCCAAGGGGGTAGCGGCACAGATACGCAGTATTTT.

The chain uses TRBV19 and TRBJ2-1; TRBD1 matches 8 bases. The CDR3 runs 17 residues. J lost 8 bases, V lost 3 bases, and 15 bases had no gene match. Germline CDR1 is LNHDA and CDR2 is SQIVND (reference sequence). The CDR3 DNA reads TGTGCCAGTAGTATGGTTTGGGGGGCAGGGGGCTATGATGAGCAGTTCTTC. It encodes CASSMVWGAGGYDEQFF. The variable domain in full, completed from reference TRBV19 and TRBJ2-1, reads DGGITQSPKYLFRKEGQNVTLSCEQNLNHDAMYWYRQDPGQGLRLIYYSQIVNDFQKGDIAEGYSVSREKKESFPLTVTSAQKNPTAFYLCASSMVWGAGGYDEQFFGPGTRLTVL.

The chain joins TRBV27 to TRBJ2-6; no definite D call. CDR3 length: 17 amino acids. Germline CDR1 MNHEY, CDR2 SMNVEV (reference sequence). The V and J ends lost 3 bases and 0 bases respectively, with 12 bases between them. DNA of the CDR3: TGTGCCAGCAGTTTCACAATTCCTCACTCTGGGGCCAACGTCCTGACTTTC. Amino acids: CASSFTIPHSGANVLTF.

DNA of the CDR3: TGTGCCAGCAGTTTAACCGGGACTCGAAATCAGCCCCAGCATTTT. It codes for CASSLTGTRNQPQHF. The chain carries TRBV28 and TRBJ1-5, with D possibly matching TRBD1 (5 bases). V was trimmed by 2 bases and J by 4 bases, leaving 12 bases between them. This CDR3 has 15 residues. Germline V gives CDR1 MDHEN, CDR2 SYDVKM.

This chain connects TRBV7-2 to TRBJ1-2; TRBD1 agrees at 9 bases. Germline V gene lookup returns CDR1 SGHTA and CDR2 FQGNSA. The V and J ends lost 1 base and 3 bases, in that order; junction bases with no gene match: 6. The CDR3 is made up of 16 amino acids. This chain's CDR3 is CASSLGSGQGHYGYTF. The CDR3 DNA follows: TGTGCCAGCAGCTTAGGTTCGGGACAGGGACACTATGGCTACACCTTC.

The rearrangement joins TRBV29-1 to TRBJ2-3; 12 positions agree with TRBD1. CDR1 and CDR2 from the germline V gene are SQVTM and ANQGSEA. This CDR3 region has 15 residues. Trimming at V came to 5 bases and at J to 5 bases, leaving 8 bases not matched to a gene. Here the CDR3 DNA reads TGCAGCGTTAACCGGGACAGGGGGCAGGTAGATACGCAGTATTTT. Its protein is CSVNRDRGQVDTQYF.

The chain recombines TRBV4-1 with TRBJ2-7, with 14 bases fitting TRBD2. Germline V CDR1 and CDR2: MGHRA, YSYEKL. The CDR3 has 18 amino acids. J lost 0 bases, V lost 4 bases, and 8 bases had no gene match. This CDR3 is CASSLDGLAGGLSYEQYF. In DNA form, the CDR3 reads TGCGCCAGCAGCCTGGACGGACTAGCGGGAGGCCTCTCCTACGAGCAGTACTTC.

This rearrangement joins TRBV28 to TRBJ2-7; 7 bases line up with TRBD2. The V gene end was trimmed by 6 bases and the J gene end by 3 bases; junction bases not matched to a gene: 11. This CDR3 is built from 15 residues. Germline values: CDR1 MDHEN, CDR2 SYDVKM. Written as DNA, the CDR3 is TGTGCCAGCAGAAACCCCCGACTAGCCTTCTACGAGCAGTACTTC. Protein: CASRNPRLAFYEQYF.

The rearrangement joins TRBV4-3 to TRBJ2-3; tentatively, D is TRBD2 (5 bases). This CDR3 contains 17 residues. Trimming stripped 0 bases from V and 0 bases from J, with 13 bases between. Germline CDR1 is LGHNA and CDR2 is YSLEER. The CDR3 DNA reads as TGCGCCAGCAGCCAAGAGCCGGGGAGCAGGAGCACAGATACGCAGTATTTT. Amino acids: CASSQEPGSRSTDTQYF.

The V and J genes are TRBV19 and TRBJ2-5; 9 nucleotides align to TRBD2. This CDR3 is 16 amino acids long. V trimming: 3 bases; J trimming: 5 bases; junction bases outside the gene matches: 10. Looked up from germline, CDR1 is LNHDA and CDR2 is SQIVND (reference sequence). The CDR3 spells CASSIFPSGTYETQYF. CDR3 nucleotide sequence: TGTGCCAGTAGTATCTTTCCTAGCGGGACTTATGAGACCCAGTACTTC.

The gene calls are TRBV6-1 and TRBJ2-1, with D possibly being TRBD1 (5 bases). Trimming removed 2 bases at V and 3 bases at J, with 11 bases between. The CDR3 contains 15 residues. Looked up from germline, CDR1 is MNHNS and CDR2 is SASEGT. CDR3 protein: CASSETGRRYNEQFF. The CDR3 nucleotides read TGTGCCAGCAGTGAAACAGGTCGACGCTACAATGAGCAGTTCTTC.